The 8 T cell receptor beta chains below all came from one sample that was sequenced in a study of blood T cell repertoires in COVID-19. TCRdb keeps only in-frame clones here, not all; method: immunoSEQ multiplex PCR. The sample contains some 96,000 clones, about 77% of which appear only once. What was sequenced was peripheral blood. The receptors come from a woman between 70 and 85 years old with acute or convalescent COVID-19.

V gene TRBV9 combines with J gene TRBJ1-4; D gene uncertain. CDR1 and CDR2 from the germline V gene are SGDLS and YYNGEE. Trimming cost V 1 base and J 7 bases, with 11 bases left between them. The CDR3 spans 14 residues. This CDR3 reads CASSVSVETEKLFF. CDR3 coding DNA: TGTGCCAGCAGCGTATCGGTGGAGACTGAAAAACTGTTTTTT.

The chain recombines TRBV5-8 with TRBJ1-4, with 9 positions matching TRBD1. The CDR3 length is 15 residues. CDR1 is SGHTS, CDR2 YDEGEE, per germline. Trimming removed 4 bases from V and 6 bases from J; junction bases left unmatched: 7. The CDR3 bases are TGTGCCAGCAGCAAAGGACAGGGGAGAGATGAAAAACTGTTTTTT. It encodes CASSKGQGRDEKLFF. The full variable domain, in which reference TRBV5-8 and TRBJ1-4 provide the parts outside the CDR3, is EAGVTQSPTHLIKTRGQQATLRCSPISGHTSVYWYQQALGLGLQFLLWYDEGEERNRGNFPPRFSGRQFPNYSSELNVNALELEDSALYLCASSKGQGRDEKLFFGSGTQLSVL.

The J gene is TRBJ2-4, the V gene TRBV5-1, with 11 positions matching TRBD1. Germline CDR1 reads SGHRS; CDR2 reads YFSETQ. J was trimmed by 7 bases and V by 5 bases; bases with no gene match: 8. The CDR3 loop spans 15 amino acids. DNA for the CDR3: TGCGCCAGCAGTTCCGGGACAGGGGGAGCGAACATTCAGTACTTC. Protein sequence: CASSSGTGGANIQYF.

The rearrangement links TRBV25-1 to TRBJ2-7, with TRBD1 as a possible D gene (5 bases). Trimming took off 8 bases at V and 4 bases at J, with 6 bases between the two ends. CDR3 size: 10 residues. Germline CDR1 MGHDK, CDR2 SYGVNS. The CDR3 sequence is CASGQYEQYF. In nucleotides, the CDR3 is TGTGCCAGCGGACAATACGAGCAGTACTTC.

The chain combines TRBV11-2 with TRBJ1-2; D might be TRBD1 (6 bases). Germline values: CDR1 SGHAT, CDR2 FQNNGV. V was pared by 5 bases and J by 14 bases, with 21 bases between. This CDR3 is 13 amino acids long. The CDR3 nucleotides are TGTGCCAGCAGCCGCCCCGGGACAAATATTTTAACCTTC. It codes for CASSRPGTNILTF.

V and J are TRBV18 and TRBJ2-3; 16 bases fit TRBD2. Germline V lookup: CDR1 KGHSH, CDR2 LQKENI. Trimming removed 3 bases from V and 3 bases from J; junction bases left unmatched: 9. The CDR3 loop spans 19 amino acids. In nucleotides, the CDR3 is TGTGCCAGCTCACCCGCGGGACTAGCGGGGGGGCAAGGAACAGATACGCAGTATTTT. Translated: CASSPAGLAGGQGTDTQYF. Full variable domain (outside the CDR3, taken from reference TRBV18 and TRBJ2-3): NAGVMQNPRHLVRRRGQEARLRCSPMKGHSHVYWYRQLPEEGLKFMVYLQKENIIDESGMPKERFSAEFPKEGPSILRIQQVVRGDSAAYFCASSPAGLAGGQGTDTQYFGPGTRLTVL.

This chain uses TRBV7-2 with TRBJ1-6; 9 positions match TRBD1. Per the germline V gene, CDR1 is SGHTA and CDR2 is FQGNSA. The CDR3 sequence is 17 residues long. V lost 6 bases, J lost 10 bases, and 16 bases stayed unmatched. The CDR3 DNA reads TGTGCCAGCAGACGGACAGGGGTAGCTACTTTAGGCTCACCCCTCCACTTT. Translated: CASRRTGVATLGSPLHF.

The CDR3 loop reads CASSLRLSGGRASYNSPLHF. CDR3 sequence (DNA): TGTGCCAGCAGTCTACGCCTATCAGGGGGTAGGGCGTCTTATAATTCACCCCTCCACTTT. The chain couples TRBV27 to TRBJ1-6, with 7 bases fitting TRBD1. Germline trimming cut 5 bases from V and 4 bases from J; bases unmatched to any gene: 20. The CDR3 length is 20 residues. Germline CDR1 MNHEY, CDR2 SMNVEV (reference sequence).